The rows below give T cell receptor beta chains drawn from one sample of a study of blood T cell repertoires in COVID-19. TCRdb's copy holds only in-frame clones and misses some; the assay was immunoSEQ multiplex PCR. Of 210,000 or so clones listed, 70% to 90% are singletons. The sequencing sample was made of peripheral blood. Every receptor here comes from a woman aged 18-35 years who had recovered from COVID-19. CDR3s include the opening cysteine and the closing phenylalanine or tryptophan. D genes are given only for firm matches. Rows give clone size only sometimes, using once, few, many, or a class for an expanded clone.

>-|-|TRBJ1-5|TRBV21-1
TGTGCCAGCAGCAAAGAGGGAGACAGGGGGGTCTATAGCAATCAGCCCCAGCATTTT
CASSKEGDRGVYSNQPQHF
>once|-|TRBJ2-7|TRBV6-1
TGTGCCAGCAGTGAAGGCCCCACGGGATCCTACGAGCAGTACTTC
CASSEGPTGSYEQYF
>once|-|TRBJ2-1|TRBV28
TGTGCCAGCAGTTTATTCGGGGGTCTCTACAATGAGCAGTTCTTC
CASSLFGGLYNEQFF
>-|TRBD1|TRBJ2-2|TRBV5-3
TGTGCCAGAAGACGAACGACAGGGGCCCCTCCGTGGGAGCTGTTTTTT
CARRRTTGAPPWELFF
>-|TRBD1|TRBJ1-5|TRBV4-1
TGCGCCAGCAGCTTACAGGGGATTCGCAATCAGCCCCAGCATTTT
CASSLQGIRNQPQHF
>few|-|TRBJ2-2|TRBV6-5
TGTGCCAGCACCGACGGGGGCACCGGGGAGCTGTTTTTT
CASTDGGTGELFF
>-|TRBD1|TRBJ1-1|TRBV4-3
TGCGCCAGCAGCCAAGCCGAGGGGGCCGAAGCTTTCTTT
CASSQAEGAEAFF
>-|-|TRBJ1-2|TRBV19
TGTGCCAGTAGACGGACATTTGGCAACTATGGCTACACCTTC
CASRRTFGNYGYTF
>-|TRBD1|TRBJ2-7|TRBV5-4
TGTGCCAGCAGCACGGACAGGGAGCTCGAGCAGTACTTC
CASSTDRELEQYF
>-|TRBD2|TRBJ2-3|TRBV30
TGTGCCTGGGTGGAACCGGGACTAGCGACAGATACGCAGTATTTT
CAWVEPGLATDTQYF
>-|TRBD1|TRBJ1-6|TRBV9
TGTGCCAGCAGCGACCGGGACAGGGGGAATTCACCCCTCCACTTT
CASSDRDRGNSPLHF
>-|TRBD2|TRBJ2-5|TRBV5-1
TGCGCCAGCAGCTGGCCCTCTTGGGCTAGCGGAGGTTCATGGGGGAGAGAGACCCAGTACTTC
CASSWPSWASGGSWGRETQYF
>-|TRBD1|TRBJ2-7|TRBV6-5
TGTGCCAGCAGGATCGAAGGGGGACAGGGTTTTGAGCAGTACTTC
CASRIEGGQGFEQYF
>-|TRBD2|TRBJ2-1|TRBV4-3
TGCGCCAGCAGCCAAGATTGGGTACTAGCGGGGCCCAATGAGCAGTTCTTC
CASSQDWVLAGPNEQFF
>-|-|TRBJ2-3|TRBV6-1
TGTGCCAGCAGTGGACCTGAGCGTAGCGGCACAGATACGCAGTATTTT
CASSGPERSGTDTQYF
>-|-|TRBJ2-4|TRBV7-9
TGTGCCAGCAGCTTAGCGAGGGGGGGCCAGGACATTCAGTACTTC
CASSLARGGQDIQYF
>-|-|TRBJ2-1|TRBV9
TGTGCCAGCAGCGCCAGACTAGATGGTGAGCAGTTCTTC
CASSARLDGEQFF
>-|TRBD2|TRBJ2-5|TRBV19
TGTGCCAGTAGGATGGGGACTAGCGGGAGGGCCCAAGAGACCCAGTACTTC
CASRMGTSGRAQETQYF
>-|TRBD2|TRBJ2-2|TRBV5-4
TGTGCCAGCAGCGTCGGGAGGAGGAACACCGGGGAGCTGTTTTTT
CASSVGRRNTGELFF
>-|TRBD2|TRBJ2-5|TRBV7-2
TGTGCCAGCAGCTTTTTTGGGACTAGCGGGGGAGGGGAGACCCAGTACTTC
CASSFFGTSGGGETQYF
>-|-|TRBJ1-2|TRBV2
TGTGCCAGCAGTGTCCTTTTAGATGGCTACACCTTC
CASSVLLDGYTF
>-|-|TRBJ1-4|TRBV10-2
TGCGCCAGCAGTGAGTCCTCGGAAAAACTGTTTTTT
CASSESSEKLFF